What follows describes a single TCR beta chain. Its cognate antigen is unknown. Healthy bone marrow donors supplied every sample. The PCR made use of 60 Vbeta and 13 Jbeta primers. The table came from immunoSEQ multiplex PCR; TCRdb's copy has only in-frame clones and leaves some out. The sample lists about 56,000 clones, about 79% occurring once. Germline V gene data show CDR1 as LNHNV and CDR2 as YYDKDF (reference sequence). The CDR3 is 13 amino acids. The entry originates in a study of cytomegalovirus exposure and HLA in healthy donors. Whole-study context: Earlier work reported 100 million or so unique TCR beta sequences from approximately 180 million T cells. In terms of ancestry, the Caucasian-associated cluster contained roughly 81% of the roughly 400 genotyped donors.

Study findings and constraints: In a later analysis, HLA-associated TCR beta chains were more clonally expanded than equally common others.

Sample: PBMCs. This chain links TRBV15 with TRBJ2-5; D uncertain. The tail of the sequence fits TRBJ2-7 better, so the J call may be wrong. The origin of this receptor is a man aged 35 to 55 in good health and CMV-seronegative. The CDR3: CATSSAHSYEQYF. The CDR3 nucleotides read TGTGCCACCAGCAGTGCCCACAGCTACGAGCAGTACTTC.